One sample yielded the 15 T cell receptor beta chains listed below, sequenced in a study of blood T cell repertoires in COVID-19. Assay used: immunoSEQ multiplex PCR; TCRdb lists only in-frame clones, some missing. The repertoire holds about 200,000 clones, around 89% seen once, with roughly 5.5% in the top ten. Sequencing was performed on peripheral blood. The receptors were sampled from a man aged 35-49 years with active or convalescent COVID-19.

The chain combines TRBV5-5 with TRBJ1-1; D may be TRBD1 (6 bases). The CDR3 length is 14 residues. Germline V CDR1 and CDR2: SGHKS, YYEKEE (reference sequence). Trimming removed 0 bases from V and 7 bases from J, with 13 bases in between. The CDR3, as DNA: TGTGCCAGCAGCTTGGAACAGGGAACCCGTGAAGCTTTCTTT. Translation gives CASSLEQGTREAFF.

The chain joins TRBV2 to TRBJ1-5, with D unresolved. CDR1 SNHLY and CDR2 FYNNEI come from the germline V gene. The CDR3 extends over 15 amino acids. V dropped 3 bases and J dropped 7 bases, with 16 bases sitting between them. For the CDR3, the DNA is TGTGCCAGCAGTGATCCGGGTGGAATAAAACAGCCCCAGCATTTT. This encodes CASSDPGGIKQPQHF.

The J gene is TRBJ2-1, the V gene TRBV24-1; 7 bases are a match to TRBD2. The CDR3 length is 15 residues. With V trimmed by 4 bases and J by 2 bases, 4 bases remained unmatched. The V gene's germline CDR1 is KGHDR and CDR2 SFDVKD. CDR3 sequence: CATSEASGPYNEQFF. The CDR3, as DNA: TGTGCCACCAGTGAGGCTAGCGGACCCTACAATGAGCAGTTCTTC.

This clone has just one count. The gene calls are TRBV18 and TRBJ2-7; tentative D call: TRBD1 (5 bases). Trimming removed 3 bases from V and 7 bases from J, with 13 bases in between. Looked up from germline, CDR1 is KGHSH and CDR2 is LQKENI. The CDR3 is made up of 13 amino acids. DNA of the CDR3: TGTGCCAGCTCACCTTCCCCAAGGGGTGAGCAGTACTTC. This translates into CASSPSPRGEQYF.

This chain uses TRBV25-1 with TRBJ2-3, with 9 bases matching TRBD2. The CDR3 length is 15 residues. The junction had 9 bases not matched to a gene; V was cut back by 5 bases and J by 6 bases. The germline V gene has CDR1 MGHDK and CDR2 SYGVNS. The CDR3 spells CASSPLSGGSDTQYF. CDR3 nucleotides: TGTGCCAGCAGTCCCCTAAGCGGGGGGAGCGATACGCAGTATTTT.

The CDR3: CASSWRKGELFF. CDR3 DNA sequence: TGTGCCAGCAGTTGGAGAAAAGGGGAGCTGTTTTTT. The gene calls are TRBV6-5 and TRBJ2-2, with D uncertain. The germline V gene has CDR1 MNHEY and CDR2 SVGAGI. The CDR3 has 12 amino acids. With 4 bases removed from V and 8 bases from J, the gap between germline ends came to 8 bases.

V usage is TRBV28 and J usage is TRBJ2-3; the match to TRBD2 covers 10 bases. This CDR3 comprises 15 residues. CDR1 is MDHEN and CDR2 is SYDVKM in the germline V gene. The ends lost 5 bases at V and 6 bases at J; junction bases unmatched: 8. CDR3 residues: CASSRTSGPLDTQYF. DNA for the CDR3: TGTGCCAGCAGTAGGACTAGCGGACCTTTGGATACGCAGTATTTT.

The chain recombines TRBV27 with TRBJ2-2, with D tentatively TRBD1 (6 bases). Germline CDR1 is MNHEY and CDR2 is SMNVEV (reference sequence). The V end lost 10 bases, the J end lost 2 bases, and 20 bases lay between the germline ends. The CDR3 sequence is 16 residues long. The CDR3 DNA reads as TGTGCCATCCGTGAGGACGGGACACTTAACACCGGGGAGCTGTTTTTT. The encoded protein is CAIREDGTLNTGELFF.

This clone was recorded only once. This specimen includes other DNA sequences encoding the same CDR3. This sequence joins TRBV19 and TRBJ2-3, with D unresolved. Per the germline V gene, CDR1 is LNHDA and CDR2 is SQIVND (reference sequence). CDR3 length: 12 amino acids. Trimming shortened V by 6 bases and J by 3 bases, and 7 bases separated the two germline ends. Here the CDR3 DNA reads TGTGCCAGTAGCCTGAGAACAGATACGCAGTATTTT. Translating it yields CASSLRTDTQYF.

This sequence joins TRBV3-1 (or the pseudogene TRBV3-2) and TRBJ2-5, with 7 bases fitting TRBD2. CDR1 LGHDT and CDR2 YNNKEL come from the germline V gene (reference sequence). J gave up 7 bases and V 6 bases, and 11 bases lay outside the gene matches. The CDR3 length is 14 residues. Here the CDR3 reads CASRSGVGKGTQYF. DNA for the CDR3: TGTGCCAGCAGGAGCGGGGTGGGAAAGGGGACCCAGTACTTC.

The gene calls are TRBV6-2 or TRBV6-3 and TRBJ2-2; 7 bases align to TRBD1. V shed 6 bases, J shed 6 bases, and the junction held 7 bases outside the gene matches. Germline V gene sequence: CDR1 MNHEY, CDR2 SVGEGT. The CDR3 length is 14 residues. The CDR3 DNA reads as TGTGCCAGCAGCGCACAGGGGTCCCCCGGGGAGCTGTTTTTT. The encoded protein is CASSAQGSPGELFF.

The CDR3 coding sequence is TGCGCCAGCAGCTTTGACAGGGGCACGAACCTACGACAGCAGTACTTC. Protein sequence: CASSFDRGTNLRQQYF. V is TRBV5-1 and J is TRBJ2-7; 8 bases match TRBD1. Germline trimming cut 2 bases from V and 8 bases from J; bases unmatched to any gene: 15. This CDR3 is 16 amino acids long. CDR1 and CDR2 from the germline V gene are SGHRS and YFSETQ. The entire variable domain, with the rest obtained from reference TRBV5-1 and TRBJ2-7, is as follows: KAGVTQTPRYLIKTRGQQVTLSCSPISGHRSVSWYQQTPGQGLQFLFEYFSETQRNKGNFPGRFSGRQFSNSRSEMNVSTLELGDSALYLCASSFDRGTNLRQQYFGPGTRLTVT.

In nucleotides, the CDR3 is TGTGCCAGCAGCTTAGTCTTTGGGGGGGTATCCTACGAGCAGTACTTC. Encoded protein: CASSLVFGGVSYEQYF. The chain recombines TRBV7-9 with TRBJ2-7; TRBD2 matches at 7 bases. V lost 1 base, J lost 1 base, and 7 bases stayed unmatched. This CDR3 spans 16 amino acids. Germline CDR1 and CDR2: SEHNR and FQNEAQ (reference sequence).

This chain joins TRBV12-5 and TRBJ2-7; 10 bases agree with TRBD2. The CDR3 is 16 residues long. CDR1 is LGHNT and CDR2 is FRNRAP in the germline V gene. V shed 0 bases, J shed 3 bases, and the junction held 5 bases outside the gene matches. The CDR3 sequence: CASGLVVAGGGYEQYF. The CDR3 DNA reads as TGTGCTAGTGGTTTGGTAGTAGCGGGAGGTGGCTACGAGCAGTACTTC.

This rearrangement joins TRBV6-5 to TRBJ1-2, with TRBD1 matching over 8 bases. The germline V gene has CDR1 MNHEY and CDR2 SVGAGI. The CDR3 totals 13 residues. V dropped 5 bases and J dropped 4; count of bases not matched to a gene: 3. The CDR3 protein is CASSRTGTYGYTF. The CDR3 bases are TGTGCCAGCAGTCGGACAGGGACCTATGGCTACACCTTC.